The clone carrying this T cell receptor beta chain was counted at least ten times. This specimen belongs to a study of regulatory T cells in long-lasting Graves disease. With iRepertoire HTBI primers and Arm-PCR of CDR3 regions, TCR beta libraries were built. Using its own MiXCR run on the multiplex PCR reads, TCRdb lists one record per CDR3 protein. The sample lists around 360,000 distinct CDR3 sequences; 15% to 20% were seen once. Time point defined: newly diagnosed GD, antithyroid drugs for less than 3 months. TCR sequences were obtained from RNA taken from PBMCs. Separately, the same data were catalogued under a study of T cells in Graves' hyperthyroidism and ophthalmopathy.

Source: peripheral blood mononuclear cells (PBMCs), taken at new diagnosis, from a patient treated with antithyroid drugs. This clonotype originated in a woman aged 18-29 years with Graves disease.

This chain's CDR3 is CAISETSGGYNEQFF. In nucleotides, the CDR3 is TGTGCCATCAGTGAGACTAGCGGGGGATACAATGAGCAGTTCTTC. The chain employs TRBV10-3 and TRBJ2-1, with TRBD2 matching 11 bases. The CDR3 is 15 amino acids. V was clipped by 2 bases and J by 4 bases; unmatched bases: 1. From germline, CDR1 is ENHRY and CDR2 SYGVKD.